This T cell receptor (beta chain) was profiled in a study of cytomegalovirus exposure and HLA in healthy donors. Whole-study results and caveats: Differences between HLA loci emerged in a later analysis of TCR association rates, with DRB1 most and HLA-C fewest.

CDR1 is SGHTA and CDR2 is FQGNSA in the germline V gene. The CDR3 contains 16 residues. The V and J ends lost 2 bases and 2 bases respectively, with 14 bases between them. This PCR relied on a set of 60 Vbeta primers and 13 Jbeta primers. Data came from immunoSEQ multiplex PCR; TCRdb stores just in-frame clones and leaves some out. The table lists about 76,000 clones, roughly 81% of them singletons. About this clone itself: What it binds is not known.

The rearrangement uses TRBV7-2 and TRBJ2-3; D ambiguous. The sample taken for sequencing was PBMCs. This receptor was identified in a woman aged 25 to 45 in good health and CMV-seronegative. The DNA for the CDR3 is TGTGCCAGCAGCTTATTAGGCGGAATATTCACAGATACGCAGTATTTT. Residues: CASSLLGGIFTDTQYF.